The entry below gives a single T cell receptor beta chain sequence along with its context. Antigen: not known. TCR beta CDR3 regions were amplified from RNA transcripts. RT-PCR in the first round used HTBI primers; a second-round multiplex PCR followed. Each CDR3 protein is one row after TCRdb ran MiXCR on the multiplex PCR reads. The data contain hundreds of thousands of distinct CDR3 sequences, roughly 39% of them singletons. This specimen belongs to a study of Graves' ophthalmopathy and Graves' hyperthyroidism. Ophthalmopathy in the donors was of moderate-to-severe activity, with CAS ≥3, NOSPECS ≥4 and duration under 3 months. The CDR3 runs 13 residues. The germline V gene has CDR1 SGDLS and CDR2 YYNGEE. V gave up 4 bases and J gave up 7 bases, with 14 bases separating them. Study results and limitations: Most expanded clonotypes in thyroid above 0.001 frequency also showed up in blood. Ophthalmopathy progression was predicted by the model at less than 71% sensitivity and less than 75% specificity.

The receptor was derived from an adult man with Graves' ophthalmopathy. The sequenced sample was peripheral blood. The gene calls are TRBV9 and TRBJ2-5; the D call may be TRBD1 or TRBD2 (5 bases each). CDR3 sequence reads: CASSPRIGGTQYF. The CDR3 nucleotides read TGTGCCAGCAGCCCCCGGATTGGGGGGACCCAGTACTTC.